Following are 26 T cell receptor beta chains from one sample sequenced in a study of blood T cells in healthy people across ages. PCR was performed a second time for roughly 7 to 12 cycles using a sample-barcoded 5' primer and a J-beta primer mix. TCRdb processed the 5' RACE reads anew with MiXCR; each CDR3 protein has one entry. The sample holds approximately 810,000 distinct CDR3 sequences, less than 35% seen once. The sample comprised blood. The receptor source for this set is a woman aged 80 or older in good health.

The chain combines TRBV7-2 with TRBJ1-4, with 7 bases aligning to TRBD1. The CDR3 covers 14 residues. Trimming took 8 bases from V and 7 from J; bases not matched to a gene: 10. The germline CDR1 and CDR2 sequences are SGHTA and FQGNSA. The CDR3 coding sequence is TGTGCCAGCTCTGGGACGACAGGGACTGAAAAACTGTTTTTT. This codes for CASSGTTGTEKLFF.

This clonotype was detected many times. The V and J genes are TRBV7-2 and TRBJ1-1, with D possibly being TRBD1 (5 bases). The CDR3 runs 16 residues. V shed 0 bases and J shed 0 bases, with 11 bases lying between them. Germline V lookup: CDR1 SGHTA, CDR2 FQGNSA. CDR3 protein: CASSLAGGGMNTEAFF. In DNA, the CDR3 is TGTGCCAGCAGCTTAGCTGGGGGTGGGATGAACACTGAAGCTTTCTTT.

This clonotype has at least ten counts. The chain combines TRBV20-1 with TRBJ1-2; D is unclear. Trimming stripped 0 bases from V and 8 bases from J, with 16 bases between. The CDR3 extends over 14 amino acids. Looked up from germline, CDR1 is DFQATT and CDR2 is SNEGSKA (reference sequence). The CDR3 is CSARDRREEVGYTF. In DNA, the CDR3 is TGCAGTGCTAGAGATCGTAGGGAGGAGGTCGGCTACACCTTC.

This clonotype was seen repeatedly, ten times or more. The chain uses TRBV6-5 and TRBJ1-2, with unresolved D. From germline, CDR1 is MNHEY and CDR2 SVGAGI. The CDR3 consists of 14 residues. V lost 3 bases, J lost 7 bases, and 15 bases lay in between. CDR3 in DNA: TGTGCCAGCAGTTATAGTGATCGGGCGGCTGGCTACACCTTC. Translation gives CASSYSDRAAGYTF.

This clonotype was recorded many times. The chain employs TRBV20-1 and TRBJ2-5; 11 bases are shared with TRBD2. V was clipped by 1 base and J by 4 bases; unmatched bases: 8. The CDR3 consists of 16 residues. CDR1 and CDR2 (germline): DFQATT, SNEGSKA (reference sequence). The DNA of the CDR3 is TGCAGTGCTAGAGGGGTAGCGGGGGGGCTTACAGAGACCCAGTACTTC. Its protein product is CSARGVAGGLTETQYF.

The CDR3 loop is CSAAIPQGQGQPQHF. The CDR3 region has the DNA TGCAGTGCCGCCATTCCACAGGGGCAGGGGCAGCCCCAGCATTTT. V is TRBV20-1 and J is TRBJ1-5; 7 bases fit TRBD1. The CDR3 covers 15 residues. The trim removed 6 bases at V and 7 bases at J, leaving 15 bases unmatched. The V gene's germline CDR1 is DFQATT and CDR2 SNEGSKA (reference sequence).

This clonotype came up once. This may come from a read error, since a much larger clone is one base off. This rearrangement joins TRBV6-5 to TRBJ2-3; D might be TRBD1 or TRBD2, each matching 6 bases. Germline CDR1 and CDR2: MNHEY and SVGAGI. This CDR3 spans 14 amino acids. CDR3 amino acids: CTSSYQGRTDTQYF. The DNA of the CDR3 is TGTACCAGCAGTTACCAGGGGAGGACAGATACGCAGTATTTT.

Of note for this clonotype: One base away lies a much larger clone, so this may be a sequencing read error. The gene calls are TRBV20-1 and TRBJ2-4, with TRBD2 as a possible D gene (6 bases). The J call may be in error: the DNA end matches TRBJ2-5 better. The CDR3 totals 12 residues. Germline V CDR1 and CDR2: DFQATT, SNEGSKA (reference sequence). The CDR3 coding sequence is TGCAGTATGGGGCGGGGATGCGAGACCCAGTACTTC. Protein sequence: CSMGRGCETQYF.

The rearrangement joins TRBV5-1 to TRBJ1-4; D might be TRBD1 (6 bases). Germline V gene lookup returns CDR1 SGHRS and CDR2 YFSETQ. V was cut by 4 bases and J by 1 base, with 17 bases left in between. This CDR3 contains 17 residues. The CDR3 nucleotides read TGCGCCAGCAGCCCCGACGGGGGGCGGGAAACTAATGAAAAACTGTTTTTT. Its protein product is CASSPDGGRETNEKLFF. Full variable domain (missing parts from reference TRBV5-1 and TRBJ1-4): KAGVTQTPRYLIKTRGQQVTLSCSPISGHRSVSWYQQTPGQGLQFLFEYFSETQRNKGNFPGRFSGRQFSNSRSEMNVSTLELGDSALYLCASSPDGGRETNEKLFFGSGTQLSVL.

A remark on this clonotype: Since a much larger clone is just one base distant, this may be a read error. J is TRBJ1-5 and V is TRBV12-3 or TRBV12-4; no firm D call. This CDR3 spans 12 amino acids. The CDR3 protein is CAGSSSFQPQHF. The CDR3 region has the DNA TGTGCCGGCAGTTCCTCGTTTCAGCCCCAGCATTTT.

The chain is built from TRBV6-2 or TRBV6-3 and TRBJ1-2; 7 bases line up with TRBD1. With V trimmed by 7 bases and J by 4 bases, 6 bases remained unmatched. The CDR3 extends over 13 amino acids. Germline V CDR1 and CDR2: MNHEY, SVGEGT. CDR3 sequence reads: CASNKDRIYGYTF. CDR3 in DNA: TGTGCCAGCAATAAGGACAGGATCTATGGCTACACCTTC.

With regard to this clonotype: The junction departs from germline at one end; a sequencing error may be responsible. The chain combines TRBV12-3 or TRBV12-4 with TRBJ1-2, with 11 bases aligning to TRBD1. There are 16 residues in the CDR3. The CDR3 loop is CVSSRAPGTGGYGYTF. The CDR3 DNA follows: TGTGTCAGCAGTAGGGCACCCGGGACAGGGGGCTATGGCTACACCTTC.

This clonotype was seen more than once but under ten times. This could be a read error, since a much larger clone is one nucleotide away. The chain couples TRBV20-1 to TRBJ1-2, with D hard to call. Trimming took off 6 bases at V and 6 bases at J, with 17 bases between the two ends. The CDR3 loop spans 13 amino acids. Looked up from germline, CDR1 is DFQATT and CDR2 is SNEGSKA (reference sequence). Here the CDR3 reads CSALSPSGHGYTF. CDR3 sequence (DNA): TGCAGTGCCCTGAGCCCTTCGGGCCATGGCTACACCTTC.

This clonotype was counted many times. The chain is built from TRBV4-3 and TRBJ2-3; D tentatively reads TRBD1 or TRBD2 (5 bases each). The CDR3 extends over 16 amino acids. With 4 bases removed from V and 1 base from J, the gap between germline ends came to 15 bases. Germline CDR1 is LGHNA and CDR2 is YSLEER. The CDR3 sequence: CASSRLEGSRTDTQYF. The CDR3 nucleotides read TGCGCCAGCAGCCGGCTAGAGGGGTCGCGCACAGATACGCAGTATTTT.

The DNA for the CDR3 is TGTGCCAGTAGGAACGGACAGGGTGGCGAAAAACTGTTTTTT. It translates to CASRNGQGGEKLFF. The rearrangement links TRBV19 to TRBJ1-4; 8 nucleotides line up with TRBD1. With 6 bases clipped from V and 8 bases from J, the junction kept 8 bases outside the gene matches. Germline V lookup: CDR1 LNHDA, CDR2 SQIVND (reference sequence). This CDR3 is 14 amino acids long.

A few counts support this clonotype. The rearrangement joins TRBV24-1 to TRBJ2-2; D is perhaps TRBD1 (7 bases). V was shortened by 9 bases and J by 6 bases, with 16 bases between the two germline ends. The CDR3 covers 14 residues. CDR1 and CDR2 (germline): KGHDR, SFDVKD. CDR3 nucleotides: TGTGCCACCTCAAGTTCAGGGGGGCCCGGGGAGCTGTTTTTT. It yields the protein CATSSSGGPGELFF.

This clonotype came up many times. The chain recombines TRBV7-2 with TRBJ1-5; D gene unclear. CDR1 is SGHTA, CDR2 FQGNSA, per germline. The CDR3 has 14 amino acids. V was trimmed by 3 bases and J by 2 bases, leaving 8 bases between them. This CDR3 reads CASSLNVGNQPQHF. In DNA form, the CDR3 reads TGTGCCAGCAGCTTGAATGTGGGCAATCAGCCCCAGCATTTT.

Worth noting for this clonotype: One junction end does not reproduce the germline sequence, and a read error may be involved. This chain joins TRBV24-1 and TRBJ2-7, with 9 bases lining up with TRBD1. The J call may be faulty, since TRBJ2-5 better matches the DNA end. Germline-derived CDR1 and CDR2 are KGHDR and SFDVKD. The CDR3 sequence is 15 residues long. The CDR3 spells CATSDWDREQGTQYF. As DNA, the CDR3 is TGTGCCACCAGTGACTGGGACAGGGAGCAAGGGACCCAGTACTTC.

There are many counts of this clonotype. V gene TRBV24-1 combines with J gene TRBJ1-5; TRBD1 is a possible D gene (6 bases). Germline CDR1 KGHDR, CDR2 SFDVKD. V lost 4 bases to trimming and J lost 5 bases, with 17 bases between them. The CDR3 runs to 16 residues. Here the CDR3 DNA reads TGTGCCACCAGTGACTCTGGACAGAAGCCCGATCAGCCCCAGCATTTT. Encoded protein: CATSDSGQKPDQPQHF.

As concerns this clonotype: An end of the junction differs from the germline gene, which may be a read error. This rearrangement joins TRBV7-9 to TRBJ2-5; possibly TRBD2 for D (7 bases). Per germline, CDR1 SEHNR and CDR2 FQNEAQ (reference sequence). The CDR3 spans 14 residues. Here the CDR3 reads CTSSYAGAQETQYF. The CDR3 DNA reads as TGTACCAGCAGCTATGCGGGGGCCCAAGAGACCCAGTACTTC.

This clonotype has at least ten counts. The CDR3 DNA follows: TGTGCCAGCAGCTTATCCTCTAGGACTAGCCCCCGGGAGCAGTACTTC. Residues: CASSLSSRTSPREQYF. The genes are TRBV7-2 and TRBJ2-7, with 8 bases fitting TRBD2. From germline, CDR1 is SGHTA and CDR2 FQGNSA. Losses at the gene ends were 2 bases for V and 7 bases for J; bases not matched to a gene: 13. This CDR3 has 16 residues. The whole variable domain, filled in from reference TRBV7-2 and TRBJ2-7, reads GAGVSQSPSNKVTEKGKDVELRCDPISGHTALYWYRQSLGQGLEFLIYFQGNSAPDKSGLPSDRFSAERTGGSVSTLTIQRTQQEDSAVYLCASSLSSRTSPREQYFGPGTRLTVT.

The V and J genes are TRBV20-1 and TRBJ1-5; D is perhaps TRBD1 (5 bases). V dropped 6 bases and J dropped 4 bases, with 19 bases sitting between them. The CDR3 contains 15 residues. The V gene's germline CDR1 is DFQATT and CDR2 SNEGSKA (reference sequence). CDR3 DNA: TGCAGTGCCAAACTTGACAGCAGAGCTAATCAGCCCCAGCATTTT. Translating it yields CSAKLDSRANQPQHF.

The V gene is TRBV20-1, the J gene TRBJ2-2, with TRBD1 matching over 7 bases. J was trimmed by 5 bases and V by 1 base; bases with no gene match: 4. The CDR3 has 14 residues. Germline CDR1 is DFQATT and CDR2 is SNEGSKA (reference sequence). CDR3 nucleotide sequence: TGCAGTGCTAGAGGGACAGGCTCTACCGGGGAGCTGTTTTTT. Its translation: CSARGTGSTGELFF.

A remark on this clonotype: A much more abundant neighbour one base away suggests this may be a read error. V is TRBV7-8 and J is TRBJ2-7, with 9 bases fitting TRBD1. Per the germline V gene, CDR1 is SGHVS and CDR2 is FQNEAQ. This CDR3 region has 16 residues. In nucleotides, the CDR3 is TGTGTCAGCAGCTTGGCACAGGGGGCAAGGCACTACGAGCAGTACTTC. The encoded protein is CVSSLAQGARHYEQYF.

This clonotype was detected a few times. The chain has TRBV20-1 and TRBJ2-1; TRBD2 agrees at 11 bases. This CDR3 region has 14 residues. With 3 bases clipped from V and 8 bases from J, the junction kept 6 bases outside the gene matches. Germline CDR1 is DFQATT and CDR2 is SNEGSKA (reference sequence). CDR3 region: CSASIASGGYEQFF. As DNA, the CDR3 is TGCAGTGCTAGTATAGCTAGCGGGGGGTATGAGCAGTTCTTC.

The chain has TRBV30 and TRBJ2-7, with D possibly being TRBD1 (6 bases). CDR1 and CDR2 (germline): GTSNPN, SVGIG (reference sequence). V was clipped by 2 bases and J by 1 base, with 12 bases between them. The CDR3 is 14 residues long. CDR3 sequence (DNA): TGTGCCTGGAGTCAGGGGTATAGTTCCTACGAGCAGTACTTC. This codes for CAWSQGYSSYEQYF.